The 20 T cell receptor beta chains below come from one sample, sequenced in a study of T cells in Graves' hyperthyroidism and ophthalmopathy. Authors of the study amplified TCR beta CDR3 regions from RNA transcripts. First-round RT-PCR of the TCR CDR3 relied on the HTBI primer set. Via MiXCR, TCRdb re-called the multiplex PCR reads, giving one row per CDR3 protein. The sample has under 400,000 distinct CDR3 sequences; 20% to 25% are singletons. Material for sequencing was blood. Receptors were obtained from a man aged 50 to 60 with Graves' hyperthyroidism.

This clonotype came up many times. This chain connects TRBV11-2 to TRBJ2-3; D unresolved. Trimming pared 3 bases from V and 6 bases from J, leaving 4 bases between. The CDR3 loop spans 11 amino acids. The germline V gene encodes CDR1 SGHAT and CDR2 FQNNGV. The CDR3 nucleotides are TGTGCCAGCAGCTTCCAGGATACGCAGTATTTT. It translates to CASSFQDTQYF.

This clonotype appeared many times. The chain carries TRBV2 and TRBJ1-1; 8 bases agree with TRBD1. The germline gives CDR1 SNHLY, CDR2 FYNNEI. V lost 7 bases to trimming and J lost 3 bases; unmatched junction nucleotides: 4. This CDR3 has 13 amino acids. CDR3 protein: CASILDRDTEAFF. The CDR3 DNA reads TGTGCCAGCATCCTGGACAGGGACACTGAAGCTTTCTTT.

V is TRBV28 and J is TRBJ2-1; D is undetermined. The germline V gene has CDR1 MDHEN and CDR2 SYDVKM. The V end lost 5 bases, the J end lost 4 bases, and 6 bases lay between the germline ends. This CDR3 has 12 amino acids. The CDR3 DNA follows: TGTGCCAGCAGTCCGCAGTACAATGAGCAGTTCTTC. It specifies CASSPQYNEQFF.

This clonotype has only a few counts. The CDR3 loop reads CASRAPKTYTEAFF. CDR3 DNA: TGTGCCAGTCGAGCCCCTAAGACCTACACTGAAGCTTTCTTT. The gene calls are TRBV11-3 and TRBJ1-1; D ambiguous. This CDR3 has 14 residues. Germline V gives CDR1 SGHNT, CDR2 YENEEA. The V gene lost 9 bases and the J gene lost 3 bases, with 17 bases spanning the gap.

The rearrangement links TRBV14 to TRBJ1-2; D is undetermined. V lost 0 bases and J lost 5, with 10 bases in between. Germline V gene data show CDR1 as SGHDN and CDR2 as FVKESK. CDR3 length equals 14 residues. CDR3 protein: CASSQDPANYGYTF. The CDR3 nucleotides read TGTGCCAGCAGCCAAGATCCGGCGAATTATGGCTACACCTTC. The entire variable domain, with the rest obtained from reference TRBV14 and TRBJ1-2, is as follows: EAGVTQFPSHSVIEKGQTVTLRCDPISGHDNLYWYRRVMGKEIKFLLHFVKESKQDESGMPNNRFLAERTGGTYSTLKVQPAELEDSGVYFCASSQDPANYGYTFGSGTRLTVV.

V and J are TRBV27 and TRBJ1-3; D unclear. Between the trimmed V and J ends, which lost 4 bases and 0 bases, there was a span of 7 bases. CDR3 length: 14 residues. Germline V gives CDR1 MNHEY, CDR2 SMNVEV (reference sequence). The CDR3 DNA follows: TGTGCCAGCAGTTCGTGGGACTCTGGAAACACCATATATTTT. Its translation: CASSSWDSGNTIYF.

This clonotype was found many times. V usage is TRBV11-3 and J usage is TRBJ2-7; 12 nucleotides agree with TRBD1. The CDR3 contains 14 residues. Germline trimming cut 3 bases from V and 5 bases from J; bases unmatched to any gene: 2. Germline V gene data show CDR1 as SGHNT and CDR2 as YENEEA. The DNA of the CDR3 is TGTGCCAGCAGCTTGGGGACAGGGGGCCACGAGCAGTACTTC. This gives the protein CASSLGTGGHEQYF.

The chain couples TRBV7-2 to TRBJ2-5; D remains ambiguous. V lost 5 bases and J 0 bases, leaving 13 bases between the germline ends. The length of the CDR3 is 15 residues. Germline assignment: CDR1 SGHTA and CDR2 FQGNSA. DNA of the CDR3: TGTGCCAGCAGCCATAAGCGTTGGGACCAAGAGACCCAGTACTTC. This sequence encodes CASSHKRWDQETQYF.

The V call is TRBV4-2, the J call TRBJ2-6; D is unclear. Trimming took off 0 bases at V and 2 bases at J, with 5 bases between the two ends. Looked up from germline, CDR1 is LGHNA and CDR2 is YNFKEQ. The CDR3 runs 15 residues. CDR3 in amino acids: CASSQDLTGANVLTF. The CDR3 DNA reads TGTGCCAGCAGCCAAGACTTGACTGGGGCCAACGTCCTGACTTTC.

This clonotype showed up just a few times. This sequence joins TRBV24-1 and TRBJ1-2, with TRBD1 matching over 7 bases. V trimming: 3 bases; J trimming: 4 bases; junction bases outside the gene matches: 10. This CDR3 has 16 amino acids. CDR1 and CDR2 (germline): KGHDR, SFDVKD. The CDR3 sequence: CATSDTRQGGIYGYTF. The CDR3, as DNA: TGTGCCACCAGTGATACCCGACAGGGAGGGATCTATGGCTACACCTTC.

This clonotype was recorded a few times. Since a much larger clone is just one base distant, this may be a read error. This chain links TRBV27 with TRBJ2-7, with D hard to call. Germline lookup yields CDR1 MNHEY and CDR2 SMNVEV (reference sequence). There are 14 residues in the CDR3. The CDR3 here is CASQYGVSSYVQYF. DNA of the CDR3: TGTGCCAGCCAGTATGGGGTATCCTCCTACGTGCAGTACTTC.

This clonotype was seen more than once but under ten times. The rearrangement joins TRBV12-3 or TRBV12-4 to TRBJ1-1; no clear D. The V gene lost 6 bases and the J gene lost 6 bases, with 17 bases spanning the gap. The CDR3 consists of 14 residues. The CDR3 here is CASSFNLWTAEAFF. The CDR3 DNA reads TGTGCCAGCAGCTTTAATCTCTGGACGGCTGAAGCTTTCTTT.

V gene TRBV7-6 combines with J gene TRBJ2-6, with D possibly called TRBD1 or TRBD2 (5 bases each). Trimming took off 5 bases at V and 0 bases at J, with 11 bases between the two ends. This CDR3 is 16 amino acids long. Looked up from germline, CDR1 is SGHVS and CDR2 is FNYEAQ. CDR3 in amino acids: CASSMGRTSGANVLTF. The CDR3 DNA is TGTGCCAGCAGCATGGGACGCACCTCTGGGGCCAACGTCCTGACTTTC.

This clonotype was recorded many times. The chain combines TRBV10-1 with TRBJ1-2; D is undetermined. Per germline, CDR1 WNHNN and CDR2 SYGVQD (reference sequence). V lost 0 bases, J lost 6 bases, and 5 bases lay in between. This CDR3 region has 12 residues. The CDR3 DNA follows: TGCGCCAGCAGTGAGTCGCAAGATGGCTACACCTTC. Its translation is CASSESQDGYTF.

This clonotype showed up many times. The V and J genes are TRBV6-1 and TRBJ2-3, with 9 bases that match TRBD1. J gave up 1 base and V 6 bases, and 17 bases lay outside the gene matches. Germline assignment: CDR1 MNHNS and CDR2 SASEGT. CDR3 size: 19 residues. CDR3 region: CASRPRGTGFELGTDTQYF. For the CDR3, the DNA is TGTGCCAGCAGACCTCGAGGGACAGGGTTTGAGCTGGGCACAGATACGCAGTATTTT.

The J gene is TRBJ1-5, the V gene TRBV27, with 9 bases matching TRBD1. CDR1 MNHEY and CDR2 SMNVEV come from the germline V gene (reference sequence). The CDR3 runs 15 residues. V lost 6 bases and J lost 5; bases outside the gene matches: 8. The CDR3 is CASSQGQGGYQPQHF. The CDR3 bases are TGTGCCAGCAGCCAGGGACAGGGAGGTTATCAGCCCCAGCATTTT.

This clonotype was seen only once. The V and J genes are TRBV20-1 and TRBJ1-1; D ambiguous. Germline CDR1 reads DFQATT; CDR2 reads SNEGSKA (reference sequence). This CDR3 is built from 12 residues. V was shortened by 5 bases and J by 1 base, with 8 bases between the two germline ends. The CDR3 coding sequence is TGCAGTGCTCGTCTCTGGAACACTGAAGCTTTCTTT. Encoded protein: CSARLWNTEAFF.

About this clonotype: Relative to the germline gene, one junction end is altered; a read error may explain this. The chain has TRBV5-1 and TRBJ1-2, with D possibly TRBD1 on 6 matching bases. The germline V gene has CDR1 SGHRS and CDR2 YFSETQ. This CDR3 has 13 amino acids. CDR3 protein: CARSADRNYGYTF. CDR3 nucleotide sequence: TGCGCCCGCAGCGCGGACAGAAACTATGGCTACACCTTC.

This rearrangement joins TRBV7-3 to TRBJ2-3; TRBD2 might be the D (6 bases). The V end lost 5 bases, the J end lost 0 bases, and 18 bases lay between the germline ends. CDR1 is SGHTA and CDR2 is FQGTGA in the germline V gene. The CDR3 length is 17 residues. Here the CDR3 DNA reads TGTGCCAGCAGCCCCCTTCCGATAGCGGAAAGCACAGATACGCAGTATTTT. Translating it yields CASSPLPIAESTDTQYF. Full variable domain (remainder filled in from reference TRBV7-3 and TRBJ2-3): GAGVSQTPSNKVTEKGKYVELRCDPISGHTALYWYRQSLGQGPEFLIYFQGTGAADDSGLPNDRFFAVRPEGSVSTLKIQRTERGDSAVYLCASSPLPIAESTDTQYFGPGTRLTVL.

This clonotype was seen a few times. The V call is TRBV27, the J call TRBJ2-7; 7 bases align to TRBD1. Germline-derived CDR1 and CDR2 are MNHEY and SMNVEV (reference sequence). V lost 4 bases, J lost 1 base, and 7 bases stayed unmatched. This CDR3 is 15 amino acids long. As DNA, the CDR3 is TGTGCCAGCAGTTATACAGGGGTTCAGTCCTACGAGCAGTACTTC. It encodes CASSYTGVQSYEQYF.